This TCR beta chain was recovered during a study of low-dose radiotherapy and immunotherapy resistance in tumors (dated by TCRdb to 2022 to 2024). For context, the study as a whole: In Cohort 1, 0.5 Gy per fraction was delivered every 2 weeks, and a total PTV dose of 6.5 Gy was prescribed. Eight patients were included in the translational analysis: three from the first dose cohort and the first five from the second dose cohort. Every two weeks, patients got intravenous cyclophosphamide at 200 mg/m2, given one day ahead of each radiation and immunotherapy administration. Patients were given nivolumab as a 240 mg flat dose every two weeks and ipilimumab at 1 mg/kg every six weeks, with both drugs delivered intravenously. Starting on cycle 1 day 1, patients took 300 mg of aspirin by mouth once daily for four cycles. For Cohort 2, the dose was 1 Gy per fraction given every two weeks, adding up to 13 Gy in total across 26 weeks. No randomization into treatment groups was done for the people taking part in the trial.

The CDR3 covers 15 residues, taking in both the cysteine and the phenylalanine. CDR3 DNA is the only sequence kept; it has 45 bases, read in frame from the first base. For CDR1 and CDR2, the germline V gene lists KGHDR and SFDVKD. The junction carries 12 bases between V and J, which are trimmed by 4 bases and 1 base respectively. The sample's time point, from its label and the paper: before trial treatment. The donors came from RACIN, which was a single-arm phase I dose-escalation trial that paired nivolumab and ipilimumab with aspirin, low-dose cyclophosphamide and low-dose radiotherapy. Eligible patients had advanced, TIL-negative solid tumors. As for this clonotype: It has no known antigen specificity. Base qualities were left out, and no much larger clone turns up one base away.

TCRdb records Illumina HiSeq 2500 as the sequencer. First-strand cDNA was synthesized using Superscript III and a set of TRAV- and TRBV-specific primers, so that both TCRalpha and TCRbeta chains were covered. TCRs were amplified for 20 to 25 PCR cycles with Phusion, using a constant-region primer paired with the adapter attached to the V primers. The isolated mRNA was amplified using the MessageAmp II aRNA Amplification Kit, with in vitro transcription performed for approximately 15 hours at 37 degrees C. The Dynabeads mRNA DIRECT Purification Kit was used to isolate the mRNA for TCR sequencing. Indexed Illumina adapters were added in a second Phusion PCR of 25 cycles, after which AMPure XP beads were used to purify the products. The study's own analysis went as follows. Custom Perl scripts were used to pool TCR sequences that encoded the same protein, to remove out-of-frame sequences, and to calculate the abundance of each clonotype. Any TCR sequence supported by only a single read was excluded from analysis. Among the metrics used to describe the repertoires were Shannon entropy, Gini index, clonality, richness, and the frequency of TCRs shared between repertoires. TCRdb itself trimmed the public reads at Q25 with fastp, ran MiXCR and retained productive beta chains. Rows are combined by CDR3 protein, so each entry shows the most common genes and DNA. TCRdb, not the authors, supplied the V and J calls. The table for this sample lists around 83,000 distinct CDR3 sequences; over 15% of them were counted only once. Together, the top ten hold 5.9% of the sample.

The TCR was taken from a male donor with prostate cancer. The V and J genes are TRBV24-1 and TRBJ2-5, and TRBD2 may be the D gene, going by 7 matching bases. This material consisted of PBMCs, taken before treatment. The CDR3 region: CATSERGGPQETQYF. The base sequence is TGTGCCACCAGTGAAAGGGGGGGTCCCCAAGAGACCCAGTACTTC.